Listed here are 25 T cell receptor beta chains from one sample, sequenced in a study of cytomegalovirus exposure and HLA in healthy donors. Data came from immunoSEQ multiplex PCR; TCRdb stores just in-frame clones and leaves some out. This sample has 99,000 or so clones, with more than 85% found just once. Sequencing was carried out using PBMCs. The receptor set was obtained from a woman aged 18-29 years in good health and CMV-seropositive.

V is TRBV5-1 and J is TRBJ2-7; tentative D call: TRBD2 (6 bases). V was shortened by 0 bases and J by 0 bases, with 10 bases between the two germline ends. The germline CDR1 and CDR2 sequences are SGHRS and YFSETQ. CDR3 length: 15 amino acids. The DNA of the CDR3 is TGCGCCAGCAGCTTGGTGGCGGGGAGCTCCTACGAGCAGTACTTC. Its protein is CASSLVAGSSYEQYF.

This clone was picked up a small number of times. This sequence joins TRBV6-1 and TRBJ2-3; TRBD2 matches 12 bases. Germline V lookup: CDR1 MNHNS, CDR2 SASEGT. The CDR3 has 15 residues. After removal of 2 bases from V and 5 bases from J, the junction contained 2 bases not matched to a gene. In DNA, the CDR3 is TGTGCCAGCAGTGAACTAGCGGGGGGGCAAGATACGCAGTATTTT. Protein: CASSELAGGQDTQYF.

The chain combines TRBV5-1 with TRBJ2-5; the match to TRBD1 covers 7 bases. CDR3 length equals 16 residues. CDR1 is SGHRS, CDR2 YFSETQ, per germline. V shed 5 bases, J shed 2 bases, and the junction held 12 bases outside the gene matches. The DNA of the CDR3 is TGCGCCAGCAGAGGGGGCAGGGGGAACTCACAAGAGACCCAGTACTTC. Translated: CASRGGRGNSQETQYF.

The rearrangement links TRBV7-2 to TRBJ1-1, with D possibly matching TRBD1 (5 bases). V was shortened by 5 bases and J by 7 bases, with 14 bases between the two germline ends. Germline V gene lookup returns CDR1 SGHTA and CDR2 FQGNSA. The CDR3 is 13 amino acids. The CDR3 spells CASSQIRDFEAFF. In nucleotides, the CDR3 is TGTGCCAGCAGCCAGATCCGGGACTTTGAAGCTTTCTTT.

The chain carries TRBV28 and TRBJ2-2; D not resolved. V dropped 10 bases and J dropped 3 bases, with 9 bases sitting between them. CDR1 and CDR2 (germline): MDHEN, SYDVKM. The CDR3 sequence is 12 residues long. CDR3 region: CATCTDTGELFF. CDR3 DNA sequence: TGTGCCACGTGTACGGACACCGGGGAGCTGTTTTTT.

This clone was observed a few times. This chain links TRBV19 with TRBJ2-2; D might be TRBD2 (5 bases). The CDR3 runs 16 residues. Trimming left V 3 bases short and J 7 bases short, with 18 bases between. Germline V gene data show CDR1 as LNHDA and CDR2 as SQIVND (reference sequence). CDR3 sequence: CASSMPGTLKDGELFF. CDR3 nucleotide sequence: TGTGCCAGTAGTATGCCGGGAACGCTCAAGGACGGGGAGCTGTTTTTT.

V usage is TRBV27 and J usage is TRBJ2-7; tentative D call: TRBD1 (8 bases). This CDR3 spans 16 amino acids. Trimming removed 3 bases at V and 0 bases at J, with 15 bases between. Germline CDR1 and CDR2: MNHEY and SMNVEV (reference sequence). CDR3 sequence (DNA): TGTGCCAGCAGTTTTGGGGGGGACAGGAGCTCCTACGAGCAGTACTTC. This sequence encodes CASSFGGDRSSYEQYF.

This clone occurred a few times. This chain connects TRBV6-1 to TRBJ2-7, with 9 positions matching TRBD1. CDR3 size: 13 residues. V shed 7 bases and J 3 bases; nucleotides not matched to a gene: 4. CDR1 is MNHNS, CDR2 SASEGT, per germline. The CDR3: CASTWTGVYEQYF. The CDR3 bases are TGTGCCAGCACATGGACAGGGGTCTACGAGCAGTACTTC.

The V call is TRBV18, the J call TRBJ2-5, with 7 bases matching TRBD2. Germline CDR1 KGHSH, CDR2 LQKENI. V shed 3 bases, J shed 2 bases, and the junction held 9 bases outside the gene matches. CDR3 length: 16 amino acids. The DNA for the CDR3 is TGTGCCAGCTCACCTCGTTTGGCTAGCGGTCAAGAGACCCAGTACTTC. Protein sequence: CASSPRLASGQETQYF.

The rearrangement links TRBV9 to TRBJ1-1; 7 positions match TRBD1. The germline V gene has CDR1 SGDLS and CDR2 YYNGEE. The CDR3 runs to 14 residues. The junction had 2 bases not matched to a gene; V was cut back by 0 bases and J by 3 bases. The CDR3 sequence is CASSVEGTDTEAFF. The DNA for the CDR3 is TGTGCCAGCAGCGTAGAGGGGACAGACACTGAAGCTTTCTTT.

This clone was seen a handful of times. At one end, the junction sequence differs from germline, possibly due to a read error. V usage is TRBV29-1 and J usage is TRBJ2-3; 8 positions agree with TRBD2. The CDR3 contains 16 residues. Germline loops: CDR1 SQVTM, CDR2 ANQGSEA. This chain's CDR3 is CSGEGFGKAGGRKQYF. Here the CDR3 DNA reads TGCAGCGGTGAAGGGTTTGGGAAGGCGGGGGGACGTAAGCAGTATTTT.

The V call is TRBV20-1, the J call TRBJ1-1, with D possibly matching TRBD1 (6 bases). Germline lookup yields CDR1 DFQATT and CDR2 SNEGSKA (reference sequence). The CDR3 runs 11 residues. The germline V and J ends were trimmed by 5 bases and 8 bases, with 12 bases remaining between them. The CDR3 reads CSAHGQTEAFF. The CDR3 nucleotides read TGCAGTGCTCACGGACAGACCGAAGCTTTCTTT.

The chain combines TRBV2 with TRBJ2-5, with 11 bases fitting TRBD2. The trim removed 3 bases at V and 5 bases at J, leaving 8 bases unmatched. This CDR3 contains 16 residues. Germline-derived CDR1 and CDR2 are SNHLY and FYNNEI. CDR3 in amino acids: CASSDLAGGSWETQYF. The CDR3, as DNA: TGTGCCAGCAGTGATCTAGCGGGAGGAAGCTGGGAGACCCAGTACTTC.

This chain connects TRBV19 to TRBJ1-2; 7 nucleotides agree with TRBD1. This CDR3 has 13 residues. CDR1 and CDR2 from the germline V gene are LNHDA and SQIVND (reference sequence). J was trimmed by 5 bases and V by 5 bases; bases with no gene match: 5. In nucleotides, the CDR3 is TGTGCCAGTAGTCGAGACAGGGTGTATGGCTACACCTTC. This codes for CASSRDRVYGYTF.

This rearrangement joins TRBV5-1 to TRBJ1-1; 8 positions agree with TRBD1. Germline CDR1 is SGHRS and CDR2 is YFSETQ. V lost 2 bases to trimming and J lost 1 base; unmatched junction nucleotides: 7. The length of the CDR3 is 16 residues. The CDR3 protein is CASSFNTGGWNTEAFF. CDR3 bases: TGCGCCAGCAGCTTTAATACAGGGGGATGGAACACTGAAGCTTTCTTT.

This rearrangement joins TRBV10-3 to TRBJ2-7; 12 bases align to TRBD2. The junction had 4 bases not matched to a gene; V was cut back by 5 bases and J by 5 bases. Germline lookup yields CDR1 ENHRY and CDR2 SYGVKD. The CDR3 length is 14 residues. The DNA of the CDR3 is TGTGCCATCAGTCAGACTAGCGGGAGCGACGAGCAGTACTTC. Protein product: CAISQTSGSDEQYF.

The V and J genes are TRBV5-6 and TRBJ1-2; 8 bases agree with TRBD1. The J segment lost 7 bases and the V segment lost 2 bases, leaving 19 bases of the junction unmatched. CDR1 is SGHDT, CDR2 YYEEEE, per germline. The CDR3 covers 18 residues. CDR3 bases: TGTGCCAGCAGCTTAGAACGTGGGGCAGGGGGCTCTTGGGCTGGCTACACCTTC. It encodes CASSLERGAGGSWAGYTF.

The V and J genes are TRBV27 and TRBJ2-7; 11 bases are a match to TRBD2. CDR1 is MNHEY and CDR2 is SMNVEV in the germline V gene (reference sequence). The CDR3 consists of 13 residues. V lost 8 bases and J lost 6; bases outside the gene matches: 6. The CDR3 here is CASRTSGSAEQYF. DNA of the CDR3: TGTGCCAGCCGTACTAGCGGGAGTGCCGAGCAGTACTTC.

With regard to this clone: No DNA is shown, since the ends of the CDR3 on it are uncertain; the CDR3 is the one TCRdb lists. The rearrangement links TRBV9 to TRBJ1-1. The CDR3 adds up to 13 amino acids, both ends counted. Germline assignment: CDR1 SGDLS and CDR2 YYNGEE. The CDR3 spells CASNSEERLKLSF.

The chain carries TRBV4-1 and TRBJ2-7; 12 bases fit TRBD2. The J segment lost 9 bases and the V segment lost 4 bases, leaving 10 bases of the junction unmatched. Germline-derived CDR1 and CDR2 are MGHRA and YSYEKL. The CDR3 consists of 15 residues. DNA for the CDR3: TGCGCCAGCAGCCGAAATCTAGCGGGGGGGGTGACGCAGTACTTC. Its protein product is CASSRNLAGGVTQYF.

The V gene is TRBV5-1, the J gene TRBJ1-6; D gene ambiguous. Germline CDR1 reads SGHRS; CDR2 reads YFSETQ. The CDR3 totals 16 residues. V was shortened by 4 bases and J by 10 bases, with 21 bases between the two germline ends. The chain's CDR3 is CASSPGVGRIESPLHF. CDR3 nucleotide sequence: TGCGCCAGCAGCCCTGGTGTCGGCAGGATTGAATCACCCCTCCACTTT.

The CDR3 bases are TGCAGTGCGCAGTACCAAGAGACCCAGTACTTC. Translation: CSAQYQETQYF. V and J are TRBV20-1 and TRBJ2-5; D remains ambiguous. The germline CDR1 and CDR2 sequences are DFQATT and SNEGSKA (reference sequence). This CDR3 contains 11 residues. Trimming shortened V by 6 bases and J by 0 bases, and 5 bases separated the two germline ends.

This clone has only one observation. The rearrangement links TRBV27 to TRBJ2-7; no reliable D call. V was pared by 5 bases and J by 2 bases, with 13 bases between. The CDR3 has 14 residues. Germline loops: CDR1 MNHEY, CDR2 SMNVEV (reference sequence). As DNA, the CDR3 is TGTGCCAGCAGTACAGCTATTACCCCCTACGAGCAGTACTTC. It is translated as CASSTAITPYEQYF.

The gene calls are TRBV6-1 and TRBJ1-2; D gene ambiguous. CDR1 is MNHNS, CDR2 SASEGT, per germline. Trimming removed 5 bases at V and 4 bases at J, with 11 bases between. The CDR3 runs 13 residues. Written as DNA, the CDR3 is TGTGCCAGCAGTTGGGAGGCCGGCTATGGCTACACCTTC. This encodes CASSWEAGYGYTF.

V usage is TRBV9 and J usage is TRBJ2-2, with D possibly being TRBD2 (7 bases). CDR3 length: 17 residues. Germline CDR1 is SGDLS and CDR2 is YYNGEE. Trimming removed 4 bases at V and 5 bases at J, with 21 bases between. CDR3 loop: CASSKWPSGGGTGELFF. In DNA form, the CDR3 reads TGTGCCAGCAGCAAGTGGCCTAGCGGAGGGGGGACCGGGGAGCTGTTTTTT.